The entry below describes one T cell receptor (beta chain). This clone occurred a few times. Its antigen is still unknown. Nothing much larger sits one base from this clone, and base qualities are not available. Whole blood was collected in K2EDTA tubes by collaborating institutions according to the institutions' own protocols. Collaborator samples were shipped for TCRbeta analysis as frozen whole blood, isolated PBMCs, or DNA extracted from either sample type. Reading the germline V gene (reference sequence) gives CDR1 MNHEY and CDR2 SMNVEV. V drops 5 bases and J drops 4 bases, leaving 17 bases in between. Measured from the cysteine to the phenylalanine, the CDR3 is 16 residues long. The entry retains the CDR3 DNA only, 48 bases that are in frame from base 1. This entry belongs to a study of blood T cell repertoires in COVID-19 (dated by TCRdb to the early 2020s). With respect to the entire study: The collaborator samples originated in the United States, Italy and Spain and spanned the acute and convalescent phases of COVID-19. The repertoires were released in a freely available public database meant as a resource for research on the immune response to SARS-CoV-2. Where available, HLA class I and class II types were obtained from metadata supplied by the sample provider rather than from assay-based typing. The samples were drawn from two sources: the first 160 participants of the ongoing ImmuneRACE study, and some 1,300 subjects contributed by 6 global collaborators. The prospective study material was composed of cDNA or gDNA derived from T cells, B-cell-depleted T cells, or PBMCs. The sample metadata nearly always contained a de-identified subject ID, COVID-19 status, age in years and sex. Deeply sampled blood TCRbeta repertoires from subjects exposed to, actively infected with, or recovered from COVID-19 were included in the dataset. Results the study describes overall, beyond this receptor: Clinical and demographic metadata were provided uncurated, with the amount varying by source and participant.

The immunoSEQ Assay, a bias-controlled multiplex PCR, was used to amplify TCRbeta CDR3 regions from genomic DNA. The original pipeline was this. Nucleated cell counts per sample were estimated from amplification of reference gene primers within the assay. To quantify the absolute abundance of each unique TCRbeta CDR3 rearrangement, sequence reads were collapsed and filtered. For each sample, productive Simpson clonality was calculated by taking the square root of Simpson's diversity index across productive rearrangements. The immuneACCESS repertoire file appears here via TCRdb, limited to in-frame rearrangements. These files lack a portion of the clones; in checked studies, under half of the deficit traces to unresolved V genes, and the cause of the others is not known. D and trimming come from the DNA, and the V and J calls and clone size come from that table. The sample yields 150,000 to 200,000 clones; about four fifths were counted once. The ten biggest clones cover roughly 9.1% of the sample.

Sequencing was done on a sample of peripheral blood. The TCR was taken from a woman in her 70s with acute or convalescent COVID-19. The chain is assembled from TRBV27 and TRBJ2-2; the D gene is perhaps TRBD1, on 6 matching bases. The DNA sequence is as follows: TGTGCCAGCAGTCCCCAAGGATGGGGGCCCACCGGGGAGCTGTTTTTT. This gives the protein CASSPQGWGPTGELFF.